This TCR beta chain was sequenced for a study of blood T cell repertoires in COVID-19. Study details: Sites in the United States, Italy and Spain provided acute and convalescent COVID-19 samples. From T cells, B-cell-depleted T cells, or PBMCs came the material, which was cDNA or gDNA.

Germline V lookup: CDR1 SGDLS, CDR2 YYNGEE. The CDR3 is 13 residues long. As processed by the authors: From reference gene primer amplification, estimates of nucleated cell counts were derived. Only in-frame clones appear in the TCRdb table, and some are missing; sequencing was by immunoSEQ multiplex PCR. V and J calls and clone size are given by that table; D and trimming were obtained from the DNA. Among 280,000 or so clones listed, around 90% were seen once. This TCR derives from a young man with active or convalescent COVID-19. The chain combines TRBV9 with TRBJ2-7, with 7 bases matching TRBD1. Sequencing was done on a sample of peripheral blood. CDR3 in DNA: TGTCCAAAGACCGACAGGGATCGCTACGAGCAGTACTTC. Translating it yields CPKTDRDRYEQYF.